Following are 21 T cell receptor beta chains from one sample sequenced in a study of blood T cell repertoires in COVID-19. Measured with immunoSEQ multiplex PCR; TCRdb has only the in-frame clones, and not every one. Among 45,000 to 50,000 clones, about 83% were seen once, and the ten largest hold roughly 8.2%. The sample taken for sequencing was peripheral blood. These receptors all stem from a man aged 80 or over in a cohort sampled during active COVID-19.

The chain carries TRBV6-2 or TRBV6-3 and TRBJ1-1; D may be TRBD1 (6 bases). This CDR3 has 17 residues. In germline, CDR1 is MNHEY, CDR2 SVGEGT. V lost 4 bases, J lost 2 bases, and 20 bases lay in between. CDR3 coding DNA: TGTGCCAGCAGTTCCACAGGGTCTCGTCGAAGTAACACTGAAGCTTTCTTT. It codes for CASSSTGSRRSNTEAFF.

The chain couples TRBV7-3 to TRBJ2-7; 7 bases match TRBD2. The CDR3 extends over 13 amino acids. J lost 6 bases, V lost 0 bases, and 2 bases had no gene match. Germline loops: CDR1 SGHTA, CDR2 FQGTGA. DNA of the CDR3: TGTGCCAGCAGCTTAACGGGGAGGGTCGAGCAGTACTTC. It translates to CASSLTGRVEQYF.

The chain joins TRBV7-9 to TRBJ2-7, with 8 bases lining up with TRBD1. The CDR3 runs 15 residues. The V gene end was trimmed by 5 bases and the J gene end by 2 bases; junction bases not matched to a gene: 8. The germline gives CDR1 SEHNR, CDR2 FQNEAQ (reference sequence). CDR3 in DNA: TGTGCCAGCAGCGCCTGGACAGGGTCTCCCTACGAGCAGTACTTC. It codes for CASSAWTGSPYEQYF.

V and J are TRBV2 and TRBJ1-5, with 7 bases that match TRBD1. The germline V gene encodes CDR1 SNHLY and CDR2 FYNNEI. The CDR3 is made up of 14 amino acids. Unmatched junction bases numbered 10, after V lost 4 bases and J lost 10 bases. This CDR3 is CASSVSQGGVPQHF. CDR3 bases: TGTGCCAGCAGTGTTAGTCAGGGGGGTGTTCCCCAGCATTTT.

The chain has TRBV29-1 and TRBJ1-1; D is ambiguous. The CDR3 has 13 amino acids. CDR1 SQVTM and CDR2 ANQGSEA come from the germline V gene. V was trimmed by 2 bases and J by 1 base, leaving 8 bases between them. Here the CDR3 DNA reads TGCAGCGTTGAAATACGGGAGAACACTGAAGCTTTCTTT. As protein: CSVEIRENTEAFF.

This clone was found once. This chain joins TRBV5-4 and TRBJ1-2, with D possibly matching TRBD1 (5 bases). Deletions cut 4 bases from V and 10 bases from J, with 23 bases between. Germline CDR1 SGHNT, CDR2 YYREEE (reference sequence). This CDR3 comprises 15 residues. CDR3 protein: CASSGVGGSRTYYTF. In nucleotides, the CDR3 is TGTGCCAGCAGCGGCGTGGGGGGGTCTAGGACTTACTACACCTTC.

This chain uses TRBV18 with TRBJ1-5, with TRBD1 as a possible D gene (6 bases). The length of the CDR3 is 17 residues. V gave up 0 bases and J gave up 2 bases, with 14 bases separating them. Looked up from germline, CDR1 is KGHSH and CDR2 is LQKENI. The CDR3 region is CASSPPGMAGGNQPQHF. The DNA for the CDR3 is TGTGCCAGCTCACCACCGGGTATGGCAGGGGGCAATCAGCCCCAGCATTTT. The full variable domain, with the rest looked up from reference TRBV18 and TRBJ1-5, is NAGVMQNPRHLVRRRGQEARLRCSPMKGHSHVYWYRQLPEEGLKFMVYLQKENIIDESGMPKERFSAEFPKEGPSILRIQQVVRGDSAAYFCASSPPGMAGGNQPQHFGDGTRLSIL.

This rearrangement joins TRBV30 to TRBJ2-3, with 11 bases fitting TRBD2. The CDR3 has 15 residues. Germline CDR1 and CDR2: GTSNPN and SVGIG (reference sequence). With V trimmed by 2 bases and J by 5 bases, 6 bases remained unmatched. CDR3: CAWSSASGRLDTQYF. CDR3 bases: TGTGCCTGGAGTTCGGCTAGCGGGAGGTTAGATACGCAGTATTTT.

V and J are TRBV4-1 and TRBJ2-6; weak D call: TRBD1 (6 bases). This CDR3 spans 18 amino acids. V gave up 0 bases and J gave up 1 base, with 13 bases separating them. The V gene's germline CDR1 is MGHRA and CDR2 YSYEKL. CDR3 sequence reads: CASSQDRGAESGANVLTF. The CDR3 DNA reads as TGCGCCAGCAGCCAAGACAGGGGCGCGGAGTCTGGGGCCAACGTCCTGACTTTC.

V and J are TRBV7-2 and TRBJ2-2; D gene uncertain. The CDR3 length is 13 residues. V lost 7 bases to trimming and J lost 3 bases, with 9 bases between them. Germline V CDR1 and CDR2: SGHTA, FQGNSA. DNA for the CDR3: TGTGCCAGCACCCTTATTTACACCGGGGAGCTGTTTTTT. Protein product: CASTLIYTGELFF.

The genes are TRBV2 and TRBJ1-4; 7 positions match TRBD1. The CDR3 runs to 15 residues. Germline assignment: CDR1 SNHLY and CDR2 FYNNEI. V lost 4 bases to trimming and J lost 3 bases; unmatched junction nucleotides: 5. This CDR3 reads CASSGQGTPNEKLFF. The CDR3 DNA reads as TGTGCCAGCAGTGGACAGGGAACGCCTAATGAAAAACTGTTTTTT. The full variable domain, completed using reference TRBV2 and TRBJ1-4, is EPEVTQTPSHQVTQMGQEVILRCVPISNHLYFYWYRQILGQKVEFLVSFYNNEISEKSEIFDDQFSVERPDGSNFTLKIRSTKLEDSAMYFCASSGQGTPNEKLFFGSGTQLSVL.

This clone was counted once. J is TRBJ2-7 and V is TRBV6-6; 8 nucleotides align to TRBD1. The germline V gene has CDR1 MNHNY and CDR2 SVGAGI (reference sequence). CDR3 length: 14 residues. Trimming took 6 bases from V and 4 from J; bases not matched to a gene: 8. CDR3 in amino acids: CASRTGQGRYEQYF. CDR3 in DNA: TGTGCCAGCAGGACTGGACAGGGCCGGTACGAGCAGTACTTC.

This chain uses TRBV6-2 or TRBV6-3 with TRBJ2-3; tentative D call: TRBD2 (5 bases). Germline V gives CDR1 MNHEY, CDR2 SVGEGT. The CDR3 consists of 16 residues. Trimming removed 5 bases from V and 4 bases from J, with 19 bases in between. The CDR3 coding sequence is TGTGCCAGCAGTAACCAGTGGGCGGGTGAAGCAGATACGCAGTATTTT. The encoded protein is CASSNQWAGEADTQYF.

In nucleotides, the CDR3 is TGTGCCAGCAGCTTAGCAGGGGGCCCAAATCAGCCCCAGCATTTT. Translation gives CASSLAGGPNQPQHF. The chain carries TRBV11-2 and TRBJ1-5, with 8 nucleotides matching TRBD1. This CDR3 contains 15 residues. With V trimmed by 1 base and J by 4 bases, 3 bases remained unmatched. CDR1 SGHAT and CDR2 FQNNGV come from the germline V gene.

The chain recombines TRBV6-2 or TRBV6-3 with TRBJ2-5; 8 nucleotides agree with TRBD1. The CDR3 contains 15 residues. The germline V gene encodes CDR1 MNHEY and CDR2 SVGEGT. Trimming cost V 2 bases and J 4 bases; bases outside gene matches: 6. CDR3 nucleotides: TGTGCCAGCAGTTACGCGACAGGGGTCCCAGAGACCCAGTACTTC. Translating gives CASSYATGVPETQYF.

The chain links TRBV7-6 to TRBJ1-4; the D is unclear. Deletions cut 2 bases from V and 4 bases from J, with 11 bases between. The V gene's germline CDR1 is SGHVS and CDR2 FNYEAQ. The CDR3 is 15 amino acids. The CDR3 protein is CASSLRPTHNEKLFF. CDR3 DNA sequence: TGTGCCAGCAGCTTACGACCGACACATAATGAAAAACTGTTTTTT.

This chain uses TRBV18 with TRBJ1-2, with D possibly being TRBD1 (5 bases). V lost 2 bases to trimming and J lost 0 bases, with 10 bases between them. The CDR3 has 15 amino acids. The germline CDR1 and CDR2 sequences are KGHSH and LQKENI. The CDR3 region has the DNA TGTGCCAGCTCACCAATTACAGGAGCTAACTATGGCTACACCTTC. Protein: CASSPITGANYGYTF.

V gene TRBV3-1 (or the pseudogene TRBV3-2) combines with J gene TRBJ1-1; TRBD1 matches at 9 bases. The ends lost 1 base at V and 10 bases at J; junction bases unmatched: 1. There are 12 residues in the CDR3. Germline lookup yields CDR1 LGHDT and CDR2 YNNKEL (reference sequence). In DNA form, the CDR3 reads TGTGCCAGCAGCCAAGTGGACAGGGGAGCTTTCTTT. Translation: CASSQVDRGAFF.

V is TRBV6-2 or TRBV6-3 and J is TRBJ2-3; 10 bases map to TRBD2. Germline V gives CDR1 MNHEY, CDR2 SVGEGT. V shed 4 bases, J shed 1 base, and the junction held 14 bases outside the gene matches. The CDR3 is 19 residues long. The DNA for the CDR3 is TGTGCCAGCAGTTTTTACCCAGGGAGTGGGACTAGCGGCACAGATACGCAGTATTTT. Its translation: CASSFYPGSGTSGTDTQYF.

This chain connects TRBV6-5 to TRBJ1-4; tentatively, D is TRBD1 (6 bases). The CDR3 is 15 amino acids. Germline CDR1 MNHEY, CDR2 SVGAGI. V gave up 6 bases and J gave up 7 bases, with 18 bases separating them. In DNA form, the CDR3 reads TGTGCCAGCAGCAACAGGGAAGGTGGGGGTGAAAAACTGTTTTTT. It translates to CASSNREGGGEKLFF.

The chain recombines TRBV6-5 with TRBJ2-7; D is perhaps TRBD1 (5 bases). The V end lost 2 bases, the J end lost 6 bases, and 17 bases lay between the germline ends. The germline gives CDR1 MNHEY, CDR2 SVGAGI. The CDR3 spans 15 residues. This CDR3 reads CASSYGGQGLGEQYF. The DNA for the CDR3 is TGTGCCAGCAGTTACGGTGGGCAGGGATTGGGCGAGCAGTACTTC.